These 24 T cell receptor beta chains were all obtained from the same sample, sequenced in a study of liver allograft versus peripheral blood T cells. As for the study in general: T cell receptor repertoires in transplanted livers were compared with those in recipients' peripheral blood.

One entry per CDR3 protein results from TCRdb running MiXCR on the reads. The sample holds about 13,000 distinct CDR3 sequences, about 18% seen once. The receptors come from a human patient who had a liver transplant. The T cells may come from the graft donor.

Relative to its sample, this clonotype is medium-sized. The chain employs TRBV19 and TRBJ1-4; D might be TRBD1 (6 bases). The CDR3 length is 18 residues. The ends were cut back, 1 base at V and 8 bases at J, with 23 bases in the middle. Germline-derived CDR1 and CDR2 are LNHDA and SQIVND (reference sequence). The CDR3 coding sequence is TGTGCCAGTAGTATAGCTGGTTTCGGGCAGGGGCGGGAAGAAAAACTGTTTTTT. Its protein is CASSIAGFGQGREEKLFF.

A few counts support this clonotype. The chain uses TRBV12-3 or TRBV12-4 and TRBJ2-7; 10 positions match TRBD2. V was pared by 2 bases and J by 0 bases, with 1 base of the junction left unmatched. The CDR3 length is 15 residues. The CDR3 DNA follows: TGTGCCAGCAGTTTAAGGACTAGCGGCTCCTACGAGCAGTACTTC. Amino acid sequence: CASSLRTSGSYEQYF.

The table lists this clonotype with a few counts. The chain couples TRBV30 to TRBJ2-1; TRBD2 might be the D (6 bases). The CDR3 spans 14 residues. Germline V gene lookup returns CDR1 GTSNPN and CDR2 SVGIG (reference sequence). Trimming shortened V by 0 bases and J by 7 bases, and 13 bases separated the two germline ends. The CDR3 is CAWSVGLASNEQFF. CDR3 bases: TGTGCCTGGAGTGTAGGGCTAGCGTCGAATGAGCAGTTCTTC.

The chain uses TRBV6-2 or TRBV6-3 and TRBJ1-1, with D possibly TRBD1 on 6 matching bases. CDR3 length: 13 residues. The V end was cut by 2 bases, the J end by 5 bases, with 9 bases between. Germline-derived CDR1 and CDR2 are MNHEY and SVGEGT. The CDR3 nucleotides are TGTGCCAGCAGTTACCAGGGGCGGACTGAAGCTTTCTTT. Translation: CASSYQGRTEAFF.

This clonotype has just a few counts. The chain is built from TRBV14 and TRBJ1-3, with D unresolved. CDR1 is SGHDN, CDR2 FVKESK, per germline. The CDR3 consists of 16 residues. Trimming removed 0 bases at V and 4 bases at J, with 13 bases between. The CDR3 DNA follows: TGTGCCAGCAGCCAAGATTGGGATATCCCCGGAAACACCATATATTTT. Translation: CASSQDWDIPGNTIYF.

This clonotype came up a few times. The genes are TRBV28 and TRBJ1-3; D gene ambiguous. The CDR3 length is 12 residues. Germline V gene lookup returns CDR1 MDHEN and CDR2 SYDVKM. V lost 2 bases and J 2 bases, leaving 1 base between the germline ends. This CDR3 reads CASSLTGNTIYF. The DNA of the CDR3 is TGTGCCAGCAGTTTAACTGGAAACACCATATATTTT.

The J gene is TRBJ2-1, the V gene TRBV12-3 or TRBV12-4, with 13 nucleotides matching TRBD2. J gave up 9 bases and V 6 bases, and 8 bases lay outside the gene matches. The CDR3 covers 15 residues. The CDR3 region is CASRPLAGGPGEQFF. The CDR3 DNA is TGTGCCAGCAGGCCACTAGCGGGAGGGCCGGGTGAGCAGTTCTTC.

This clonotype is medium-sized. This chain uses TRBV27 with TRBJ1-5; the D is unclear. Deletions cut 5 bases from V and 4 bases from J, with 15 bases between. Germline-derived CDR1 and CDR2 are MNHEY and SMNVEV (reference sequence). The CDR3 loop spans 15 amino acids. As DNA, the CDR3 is TGTGCCAGCAGTCCCCTCAACAGCGTTAATCAGCCCCAGCATTTT. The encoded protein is CASSPLNSVNQPQHF.

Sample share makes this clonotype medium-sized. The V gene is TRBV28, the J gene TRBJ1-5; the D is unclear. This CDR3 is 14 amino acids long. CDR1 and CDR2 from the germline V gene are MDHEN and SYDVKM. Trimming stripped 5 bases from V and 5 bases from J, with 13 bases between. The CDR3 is CASSPGLRDQPQHF. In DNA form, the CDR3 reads TGTGCCAGCAGTCCCGGACTCCGAGATCAGCCCCAGCATTTT.

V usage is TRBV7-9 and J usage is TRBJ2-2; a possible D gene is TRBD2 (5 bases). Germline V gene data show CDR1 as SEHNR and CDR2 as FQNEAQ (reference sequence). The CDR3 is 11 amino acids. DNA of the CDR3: TGTGCTTCGGACTCCTTCGGGGAGCTGTTTTTT. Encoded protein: CASDSFGELFF.

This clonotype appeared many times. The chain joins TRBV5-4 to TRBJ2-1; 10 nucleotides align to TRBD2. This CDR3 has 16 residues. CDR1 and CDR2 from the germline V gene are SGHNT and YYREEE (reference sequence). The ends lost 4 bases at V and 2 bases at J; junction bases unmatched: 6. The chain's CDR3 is CASSQGLAATYNEQFF. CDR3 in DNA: TGTGCCAGCAGCCAAGGACTAGCGGCTACCTACAATGAGCAGTTCTTC.

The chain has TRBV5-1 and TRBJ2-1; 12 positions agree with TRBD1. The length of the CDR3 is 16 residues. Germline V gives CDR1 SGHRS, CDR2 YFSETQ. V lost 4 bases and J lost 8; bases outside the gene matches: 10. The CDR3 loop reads CASSLEGTGGWDEQFF. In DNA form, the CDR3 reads TGCGCCAGCAGCCTCGAAGGGACAGGGGGCTGGGATGAGCAGTTCTTC. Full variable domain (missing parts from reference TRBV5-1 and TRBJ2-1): KAGVTQTPRYLIKTRGQQVTLSCSPISGHRSVSWYQQTPGQGLQFLFEYFSETQRNKGNFPGRFSGRQFSNSRSEMNVSTLELGDSALYLCASSLEGTGGWDEQFFGPGTRLTVL.

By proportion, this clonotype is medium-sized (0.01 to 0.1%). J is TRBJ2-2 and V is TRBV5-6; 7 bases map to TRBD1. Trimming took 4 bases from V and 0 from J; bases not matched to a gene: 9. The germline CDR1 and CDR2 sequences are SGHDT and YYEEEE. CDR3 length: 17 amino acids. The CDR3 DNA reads TGTGCCAGCAGCCCGTCCCGGGACAGCTCGAACACCGGGGAGCTGTTTTTT. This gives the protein CASSPSRDSSNTGELFF.

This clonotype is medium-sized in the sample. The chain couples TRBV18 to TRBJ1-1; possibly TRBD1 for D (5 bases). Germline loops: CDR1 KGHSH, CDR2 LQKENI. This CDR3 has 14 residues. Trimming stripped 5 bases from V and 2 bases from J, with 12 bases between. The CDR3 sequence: CASSSGATNTEAFF. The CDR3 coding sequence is TGTGCCAGCTCATCCGGGGCGACAAACACTGAAGCTTTCTTT.

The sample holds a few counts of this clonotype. The DNA for the CDR3 is TGTGCCAGCAGCGCTAGGGCAGGGGAGACCCAGTACTTC. Its protein is CASSARAGETQYF. The chain carries TRBV7-2 and TRBJ2-5; possible D gene TRBD1, 5 bases. The CDR3 extends over 13 amino acids. The V gene lost 5 bases and the J gene lost 5 bases, with 12 bases spanning the gap. Per germline, CDR1 SGHTA and CDR2 FQGNSA.

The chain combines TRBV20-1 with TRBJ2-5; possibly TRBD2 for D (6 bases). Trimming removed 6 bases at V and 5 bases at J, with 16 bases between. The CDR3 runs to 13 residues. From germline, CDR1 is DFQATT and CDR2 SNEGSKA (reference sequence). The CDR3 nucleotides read TGCAGTGCCCAGGGCGGGGTGGGTGAGACCCAGTACTTC. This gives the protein CSAQGGVGETQYF.

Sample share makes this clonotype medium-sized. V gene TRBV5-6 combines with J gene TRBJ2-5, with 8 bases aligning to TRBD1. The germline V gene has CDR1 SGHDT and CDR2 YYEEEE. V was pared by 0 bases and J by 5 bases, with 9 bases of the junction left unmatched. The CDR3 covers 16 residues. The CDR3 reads CASSLDGQGISETQYF. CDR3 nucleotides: TGTGCCAGCAGCTTGGATGGACAGGGTATATCGGAGACCCAGTACTTC.

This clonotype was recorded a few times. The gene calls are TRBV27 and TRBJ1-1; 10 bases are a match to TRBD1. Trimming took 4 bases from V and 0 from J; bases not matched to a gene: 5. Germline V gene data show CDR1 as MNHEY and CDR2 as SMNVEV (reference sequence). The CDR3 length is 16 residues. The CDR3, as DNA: TGTGCCAGCAGTTCCCCGGGACAGGGGATGAACACTGAAGCTTTCTTT. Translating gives CASSSPGQGMNTEAFF.

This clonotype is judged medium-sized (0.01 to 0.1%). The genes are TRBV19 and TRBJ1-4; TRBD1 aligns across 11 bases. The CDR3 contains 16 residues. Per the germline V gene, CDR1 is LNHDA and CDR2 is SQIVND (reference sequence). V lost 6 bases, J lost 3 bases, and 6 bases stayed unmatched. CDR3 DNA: TGTGCCAGTAGCAGGACAGGGGGCTATTCTAATGAAAAACTGTTTTTT. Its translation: CASSRTGGYSNEKLFF.

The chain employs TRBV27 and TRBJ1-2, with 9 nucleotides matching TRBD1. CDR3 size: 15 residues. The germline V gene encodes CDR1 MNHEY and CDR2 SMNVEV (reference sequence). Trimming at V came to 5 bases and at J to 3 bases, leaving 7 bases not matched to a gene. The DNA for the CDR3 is TGTGCCAGCAGTCCCGGGACAGGGTGGTACTATGGCTACACCTTC. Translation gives CASSPGTGWYYGYTF.

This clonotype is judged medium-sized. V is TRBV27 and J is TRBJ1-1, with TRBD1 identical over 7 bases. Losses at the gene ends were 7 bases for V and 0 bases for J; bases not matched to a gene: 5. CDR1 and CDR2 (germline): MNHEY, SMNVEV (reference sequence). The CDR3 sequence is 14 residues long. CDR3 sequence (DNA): TGTGCCAGCAACCCAGGGGGGATGAACACTGAAGCTTTCTTT. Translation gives CASNPGGMNTEAFF.

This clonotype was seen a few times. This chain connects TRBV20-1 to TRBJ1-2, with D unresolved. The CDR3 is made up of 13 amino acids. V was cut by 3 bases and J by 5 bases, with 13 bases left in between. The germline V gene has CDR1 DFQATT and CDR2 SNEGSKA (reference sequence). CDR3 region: CSASWAQEYGYTF. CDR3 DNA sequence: TGCAGTGCTAGTTGGGCCCAGGAGTATGGCTACACCTTC.

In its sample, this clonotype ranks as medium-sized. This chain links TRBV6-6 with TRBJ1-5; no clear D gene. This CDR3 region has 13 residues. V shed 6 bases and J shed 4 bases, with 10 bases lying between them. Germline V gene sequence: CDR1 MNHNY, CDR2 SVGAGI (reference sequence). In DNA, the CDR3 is TGTGCCAGCAGAATCGACGGGAATCAGCCCCAGCATTTT. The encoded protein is CASRIDGNQPQHF.

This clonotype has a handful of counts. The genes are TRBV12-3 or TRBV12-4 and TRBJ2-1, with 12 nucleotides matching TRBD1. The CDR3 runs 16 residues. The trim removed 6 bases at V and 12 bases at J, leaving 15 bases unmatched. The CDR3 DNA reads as TGTGCCAGCAGACAACCCGGGACAGGGGGCGTTGGGGCGCAGTTCTTC. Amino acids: CASRQPGTGGVGAQFF.